Each of the 30 T cell receptor beta chains below was sequenced from the same sample in a study of blood T cell repertoires in COVID-19 (dated by TCRdb to 2019 to 2021). Library construction relied on the immunoSEQ multiplex PCR assay. Drawn from immuneACCESS, this table holds only the in-frame rearrangements with V and J called that TCRdb kept. Clones are partly lost; checked studies trace under half to an unresolved V gene and leave the rest unexplained. This sample holds around 100,000 clones; approximately 85% were observed only once. The ten largest account for about 5% of the sample. Sequencing input: peripheral blood. All receptors come from a man in his sixties with acute or convalescent COVID-19.

The chain is built from TRBV6-2 or TRBV6-3 and TRBJ1-6; a possible D gene is TRBD1 (5 bases). The CDR3 has 14 amino acids. Germline V lookup: CDR1 MNHEY, CDR2 SVGEGT. The V end lost 6 bases, the J end lost 3 bases, and 9 bases lay between the germline ends. DNA of the CDR3: TGTGCCAGCAGCGGGGCCTACTATAATTCACCCCTCCACTTT. The encoded protein is CASSGAYYNSPLHF.

V gene TRBV27 combines with J gene TRBJ2-1; maybe TRBD2 (6 bases). Trimming pared 6 bases from V and 6 bases from J, leaving 18 bases between. The CDR3 loop spans 15 amino acids. CDR1 MNHEY and CDR2 SMNVEV come from the germline V gene (reference sequence). The CDR3 sequence: CASSPLGSGPNEQFF. CDR3 bases: TGTGCCAGCAGCCCCCTGGGTAGCGGTCCCAATGAGCAGTTCTTC.

The V call is TRBV7-2, the J call TRBJ2-1; 9 bases align to TRBD2. V was clipped by 1 base and J by 8 bases; unmatched bases: 9. Germline assignment: CDR1 SGHTA and CDR2 FQGNSA. CDR3 length: 16 amino acids. CDR3 coding DNA: TGTGCCAGCAGCTTAGGGGCGGGACTAGCAGTCCATGAGCAGTTCTTC. This sequence encodes CASSLGAGLAVHEQFF.

The genes are TRBV7-2 and TRBJ2-1, with 9 bases fitting TRBD1. V gave up 4 bases and J gave up 9 bases; unmatched junction bases: 10. This CDR3 region has 15 residues. The germline V gene has CDR1 SGHTA and CDR2 FQGNSA. DNA for the CDR3: TGTGCCAGCAGCTCCCGGGACAGGGAGGGAGGTGAGCAGTTCTTC. As protein: CASSSRDREGGEQFF.

The chain is built from TRBV4-3 and TRBJ2-2; 8 positions agree with TRBD1. Per the germline V gene, CDR1 is LGHNA and CDR2 is YSLEER. V gave up 0 bases and J gave up 8 bases; unmatched junction bases: 11. This CDR3 has 17 amino acids. Written as DNA, the CDR3 is TGCGCCAGCAGCCAAGAACTCGGGGCAGGGGGCATAGGGGAGCTGTTTTTT. Translated: CASSQELGAGGIGELFF.

This clone was found once. CDR3: CASSFGTGGVGEETQYF. The CDR3 DNA reads TGCGCCAGCAGCTTCGGAACAGGGGGCGTGGGGGAAGAGACCCAGTACTTC. J is TRBJ2-5 and V is TRBV5-1, with TRBD1 matching over 9 bases. This CDR3 region has 17 residues. CDR1 is SGHRS, CDR2 YFSETQ, per germline. The ends lost 2 bases at V and 3 bases at J; junction bases unmatched: 11.

This chain links TRBV19 with TRBJ2-5; 11 bases align to TRBD1. The CDR3 is 15 amino acids. Trimming took 7 bases from V and 5 from J; bases not matched to a gene: 9. Germline lookup yields CDR1 LNHDA and CDR2 SQIVND (reference sequence). The CDR3 DNA is TGTGCCAGTACCCCTAGGGACAGGGGGTCGGAGACCCAGTACTTC. Amino acid sequence: CASTPRDRGSETQYF.

This clone was seen only once. This chain connects TRBV3-1 (or the pseudogene TRBV3-2) to TRBJ2-1; the D is unclear. Germline CDR1 is LGHDT and CDR2 is YNNKEL (reference sequence). Trimming shortened V by 3 bases and J by 6 bases, and 3 bases separated the two germline ends. CDR3 size: 11 residues. DNA of the CDR3: TGTGCCAGCAGCCATAGCAATGAGCAGTTCTTC. Protein sequence: CASSHSNEQFF.

Only a few counts were recorded for this clone. The V call is TRBV2, the J call TRBJ2-7, with 8 bases identical to TRBD1. The V segment lost 6 bases and the J segment 2 bases; nucleotides outside the gene matches: 15. Germline V gene sequence: CDR1 SNHLY, CDR2 FYNNEI. This CDR3 is built from 17 residues. In nucleotides, the CDR3 is TGTGCCAGCAGGACAGGGACAGGAATTGCGAGCACCTACGAGCAGTACTTC. It encodes CASRTGTGIASTYEQYF. Using reference TRBV2 and TRBJ2-7 for the parts outside the CDR3, the full variable domain is EPEVTQTPSHQVTQMGQEVILRCVPISNHLYFYWYRQILGQKVEFLVSFYNNEISEKSEIFDDQFSVERPDGSNFTLKIRSTKLEDSAMYFCASRTGTGIASTYEQYFGPGTRLTVT.

This clone has a handful of counts. The J gene is TRBJ2-3, the V gene TRBV6-2 or TRBV6-3; TRBD2 aligns across 11 bases. This CDR3 comprises 16 residues. Per the germline V gene, CDR1 is MNHEY and CDR2 is SVGEGT. J gave up 2 bases and V 2 bases, and 3 bases lay outside the gene matches. The CDR3 bases are TGTGCCAGCAGTTACACTAGCGGGAGTTACACAGATACGCAGTATTTT. Its translation is CASSYTSGSYTDTQYF.

The rearrangement uses TRBV7-3 and TRBJ2-2, with a tentative D call TRBD1 (5 bases). The ends were cut back, 4 bases at V and 1 base at J, with 13 bases in the middle. The length of the CDR3 is 16 residues. Per the germline V gene, CDR1 is SGHTA and CDR2 is FQGTGA. CDR3 sequence reads: CASSSQGPRNTGELFF. The CDR3 DNA is TGTGCCAGCAGCTCTCAGGGTCCCCGGAACACCGGGGAGCTGTTTTTT.

The count of this clone is one. The V gene is TRBV5-5, the J gene TRBJ1-3; D gene uncertain. Trimming took off 3 bases at V and 0 bases at J, with 10 bases between the two ends. This CDR3 has 15 residues. Germline loops: CDR1 SGHKS, CDR2 YYEKEE (reference sequence). This CDR3 is CASSWQDTSGNTIYF. As DNA, the CDR3 is TGTGCCAGCAGCTGGCAGGATACCTCTGGAAACACCATATATTTT.

The rearrangement links TRBV5-1 to TRBJ1-1, with 10 nucleotides matching TRBD1. V trimming: 0 bases; J trimming: 13 bases; junction bases outside the gene matches: 15. This CDR3 has 16 residues. CDR1 is SGHRS, CDR2 YFSETQ, per germline. CDR3 protein: CASSLEGQGLFSKYFF. The DNA of the CDR3 is TGCGCCAGCAGCTTGGAGGGACAGGGGCTTTTCTCCAAGTATTTCTTT.

The chain combines TRBV28 with TRBJ2-4, with D perhaps TRBD2 (5 bases). The CDR3 is made up of 12 amino acids. Trimming removed 8 bases from V and 7 bases from J, with 12 bases in between. Germline values: CDR1 MDHEN, CDR2 SYDVKM. This CDR3 is CASSPGYNIQYF. As DNA, the CDR3 is TGTGCCAGCTCCCCGGGATACAACATTCAGTACTTC.

The rearrangement links TRBV15 to TRBJ1-4; possible D gene TRBD1, 5 bases. CDR1 LNHNV and CDR2 YYDKDF come from the germline V gene (reference sequence). The CDR3 extends over 16 amino acids. The V end was cut by 0 bases, the J end by 3 bases, with 11 bases between. Here the CDR3 reads CATSRDYTGSNEKLFF. Written as DNA, the CDR3 is TGTGCCACCAGCAGAGATTACACAGGATCTAATGAAAAACTGTTTTTT.

The chain recombines TRBV21-1 with TRBJ2-3; TRBD2, the table's D call, was not compared with the DNA. TRBV21-1 is noted as a pseudogene. The CDR3 has 16 amino acids. CDR3 DNA sequence: TGTGCCAGCAGCCATAATAGCGGGAGAGGGCTAATGGAGCAGTATTTT. It specifies CASSHNSGRGLMEQYF.

The chain couples TRBV27 to TRBJ2-1; 13 bases line up with TRBD2. The J segment lost 7 bases and the V segment lost 5 bases, leaving 8 bases of the junction unmatched. From germline, CDR1 is MNHEY and CDR2 SMNVEV (reference sequence). CDR3 size: 16 residues. The CDR3 nucleotides are TGTGCCAGCAGTCGACTAGCGGGGGGCCGGGGGAATGAGCAGTTCTTC. Protein product: CASSRLAGGRGNEQFF.

The chain employs TRBV5-1 and TRBJ2-3, with unresolved D. Germline V gene data show CDR1 as SGHRS and CDR2 as YFSETQ. The V end was cut by 4 bases, the J end by 5 bases, with 14 bases between. The CDR3 covers 14 residues. The CDR3 loop reads CASSQSHAGDTQYF. The CDR3 nucleotides are TGCGCCAGCAGCCAGTCCCACGCAGGAGATACGCAGTATTTT.

The chain joins TRBV7-8 to TRBJ2-7; 7 bases are shared with TRBD1. This CDR3 has 13 residues. Trimming at V came to 6 bases and at J to 2 bases, leaving 4 bases not matched to a gene. Germline-derived CDR1 and CDR2 are SGHVS and FQNEAQ. CDR3 in DNA: TGTGCCAGCAGAGTAGACAGGGCCTACGAGCAGTACTTC. Its translation: CASRVDRAYEQYF.

This clone was counted between two and nine times. The genes are TRBV5-1 and TRBJ1-5; D gene uncertain. Trimming shortened V by 0 bases and J by 5 bases, and 9 bases separated the two germline ends. The CDR3 has 14 amino acids. The germline V gene encodes CDR1 SGHRS and CDR2 YFSETQ. CDR3 sequence: CASSLVARYQPQHF. The CDR3 coding sequence is TGCGCCAGCAGCTTGGTGGCAAGATATCAGCCCCAGCATTTT.

CDR3 residues: CASTRTGMNTEAFF. The CDR3 region has the DNA TGTGCCAGCACTCGGACGGGAATGAACACTGAAGCTTTCTTT. The V and J genes are TRBV2 and TRBJ1-1; no reliable D call. V was trimmed by 7 bases and J by 0 bases, leaving 12 bases between them. Germline V gene data show CDR1 as SNHLY and CDR2 as FYNNEI. The CDR3 loop spans 14 amino acids.

Only a few counts were recorded for this clone. The rearrangement joins TRBV10-2 to TRBJ2-3; 14 bases agree with TRBD2. The germline gives CDR1 WSHSY, CDR2 SAAADI. After removal of 6 bases from V and 5 bases from J, the junction contained 4 bases not matched to a gene. The CDR3 covers 15 residues. The CDR3 DNA is TGCGCCAGCAGCTCGGGACTAGCGGGGGTAGATACGCAGTATTTT. Encoded protein: CASSSGLAGVDTQYF.

This chain uses TRBV21-1 with TRBJ2-7; TRBD1, the table's D call, was not compared with the DNA. TRBV21-1 is given as a pseudogene. The CDR3 has 16 amino acids. The CDR3 DNA reads TGTGCCAGCAGCAAAGAACAGGGCTTGGGAGACTACGAGCAGTACTTC. Translating gives CASSKEQGLGDYEQYF.

This chain uses TRBV7-9 with TRBJ1-1; D might be TRBD1 (5 bases). Germline CDR1 SEHNR, CDR2 FQNEAQ (reference sequence). The V end was cut by 5 bases, the J end by 1 base, with 11 bases between. The CDR3 consists of 14 residues. The CDR3 is CASSKFGQNTEAFF. The CDR3 DNA sequence: TGTGCCAGCAGCAAATTTGGACAGAACACTGAAGCTTTCTTT.

This chain uses TRBV27 with TRBJ2-5; 9 nucleotides align to TRBD2. The CDR3 loop spans 13 amino acids. CDR1 is MNHEY and CDR2 is SMNVEV in the germline V gene (reference sequence). V lost 8 bases and J lost 2; bases outside the gene matches: 3. In nucleotides, the CDR3 is TGTGCCAGCGCGACTAGCGGACAAGAGACCCAGTACTTC. Protein product: CASATSGQETQYF.

This rearrangement joins TRBV7-2 to TRBJ2-3; tentatively, D is TRBD2 (5 bases). Germline CDR1 SGHTA, CDR2 FQGNSA. V was pared by 5 bases and J by 4 bases, with 19 bases between. The CDR3 totals 16 residues. The CDR3 DNA reads TGTGCCAGCAGCCAGAACGCTGCGGGTCTCGCAGATACGCAGTATTTT. Its translation: CASSQNAAGLADTQYF.

J is TRBJ2-1 and V is TRBV27; 7 nucleotides agree with TRBD1. J was trimmed by 3 bases and V by 3 bases; bases with no gene match: 2. Germline CDR1 and CDR2: MNHEY and SMNVEV (reference sequence). The CDR3 sequence is 14 residues long. The CDR3 DNA sequence: TGTGCCAGCAGTTTGGGACAGCACTACAATGAGCAGTTCTTC. Translating it yields CASSLGQHYNEQFF.

The table lists this clone with a count of one. The chain uses TRBV24-1 and TRBJ2-3, with D possibly TRBD2 on 5 matching bases. Germline CDR1 KGHDR, CDR2 SFDVKD. V was cut by 3 bases and J by 6 bases, with 18 bases left in between. The CDR3 is 16 residues long. DNA of the CDR3: TGTGCCACCAGTGATCCGACTAACAATTTCTGGGATACGCAGTATTTT. Amino acid sequence: CATSDPTNNFWDTQYF.

The chain couples TRBV28 to TRBJ1-4; no firm D call. Germline V gene sequence: CDR1 MDHEN, CDR2 SYDVKM. The CDR3 consists of 14 residues. Between the trimmed V and J ends, which lost 3 bases and 8 bases, there was a span of 13 bases. CDR3 bases: TGTGCCAGCAGTTTGCGTCAGGTCCGCGAAAAACTGTTTTTT. Translation: CASSLRQVREKLFF.

The chain carries TRBV6-5 and TRBJ2-1; D uncertain. CDR1 and CDR2 from the germline V gene are MNHEY and SVGAGI. CDR3 length: 15 amino acids. The V end lost 2 bases, the J end lost 0 bases, and 8 bases lay between the germline ends. The CDR3 sequence: CASSYTAGSYNEQFF. The CDR3 DNA reads as TGTGCCAGCAGTTACACGGCAGGCTCCTACAATGAGCAGTTCTTC.